These T cell receptor beta chains were read from a single sample in a study of T-cell reconstitution after alpha-beta-depleted transplantation in children. TCRdb passed the PCR reads through MiXCR, listing each CDR3 protein once. The repertoire holds roughly 400,000 distinct CDR3 sequences, with 20% as singletons. The source material was PBMCs from the stem cell graft donor, sampled from the stem cell graft. The receptors originated from a human donor who donated a stem cell graft to a child with acute myeloid leukemia. The CDR3 runs from the conserved cysteine through the conserved F or W. The D gene is left open where the match is weak. Clone size, where shown, is once, few, many, or a class for clones that have expanded.

TRBJ2-3 TRBD2 TRBV5-1 NA TGCGCCAGCAGCCCCCGGACTAGCGGAAACACAGATACGCAGTATTTT CASSPRTSGNTDTQYF
TRBJ1-2 NA TRBV20-1 many TGCAGTGCTTCTATCCTAGGACAGCTTAACTATGGCTACACCTTC CSASILGQLNYGYTF
TRBJ2-1 TRBD2 TRBV27 few TGTGCCAGCAGTCAAGGGGGACTAGCTAGTAATGAGCAGTTCTTC CASSQGGLASNEQFF
TRBJ2-3 TRBD2 TRBV29-1 few TGCAGCGTTGCGTGGGGGGGGGACGGGGATACGCAGTATTTT CSVAWGGDGDTQYF
TRBJ1-6 NA TRBV28 NA TGTGCCAGCAGTCCACCGGGGGACTATAATTCACCCCTCCACTTT CASSPPGDYNSPLHF
TRBJ1-1 NA TRBV12-3/TRBV12-4 NA TGTGCCAGCAGTTCGGTAGAGAGGAGCCGGATTGAAGCTTTCTTT CASSSVERSRIEAFF
TRBJ2-1 TRBD1 TRBV12-3/TRBV12-4 NA TGTGCCAGCACCAAGACAGGGTCCAACAATGAGCAGTTCTTC CASTKTGSNNEQFF
TRBJ2-7 TRBD2 TRBV12-3/TRBV12-4 NA TGTGCCAGCAGTCGACTAGCGGGAGCCCCCGAGCAGTACTTC CASSRLAGAPEQYF
TRBJ2-1 TRBD2 TRBV20-1 few TGCAGTGCTCCCTCGGGGCGGGAGGGCTATAGTCCTGAGCAGTTCTTC CSAPSGREGYSPEQFF
TRBJ2-7 TRBD2 TRBV4-1 NA TGCGCCAGCAGATCGTACGCGGGAGTATCGGGGGAGCAGTACTTC CASRSYAGVSGEQYF
TRBJ2-7 NA TRBV4-1 few TGCGCCAGCAGCCAAGGGTCCGTCTACGAGCAGTACTTC CASSQGSVYEQYF
TRBJ1-5 NA TRBV12-3/TRBV12-4 NA TGTGCCAGCAGTCCAGTGGTTCGGCCCCAGCATTTT CASSPVVRPQHF
TRBJ2-7 TRBD1 TRBV25-1 NA TGTGCCAGCAGTGAATTCCCTCAGGGGACAGGGGGCACCCTCTGGTACTTC CASSEFPQGTGGTLWYF
TRBJ2-2 NA TRBV5-1 NA TGCGCCAGCAGCTTGGCCGGGGGAAGGTCGAACACCGGGGAGCTGTTTTTT CASSLAGGRSNTGELFF
TRBJ1-5 TRBD1 TRBV12-3/TRBV12-4 few TGTGCCAGCAGTTTCGGGGACAGGGGTCAGCCCCAGCATTTT CASSFGDRGQPQHF
TRBJ2-5 TRBD1 TRBV24-1 NA TGTGCCACCAGTGACCCGGGACAGGGGCTAGGAGAGACCCAGTACTTC CATSDPGQGLGETQYF
TRBJ2-3 TRBD2 TRBV4-3 NA TGCGCCAGCAGCCAAGAGTCCGGATTAGCGGGAGAGGCAGATACGCAGTATTTT CASSQESGLAGEADTQYF
TRBJ2-7 NA TRBV12-3/TRBV12-4 many TGTGCCAGCAGTCCCCTGCGAGGGTCCTACGAGCAGTACTTC CASSPLRGSYEQYF
TRBJ2-3 TRBD2 TRBV11-2 NA TGTGCCAGCAGCTTAGAGGGGACTAGCGGGAGGGTCTCTATCACAGATACGCAGTATTTT CASSLEGTSGRVSITDTQYF
TRBJ2-3 NA TRBV9 many TGTGCCAGCAGCGCCCGACCTAGCGTCAGCACAGATACGCAGTATTTT CASSARPSVSTDTQYF
TRBJ2-5 NA TRBV12-3/TRBV12-4 many TGTGCCAGCAGTTTATCGCCAGCCCAAGAGACCCAGTACTTC CASSLSPAQETQYF
TRBJ2-1 TRBD1 TRBV29-1 NA TGCAGCGTGCCGGGACAGGGGGGCAATGAGCAGTTCTTC CSVPGQGGNEQFF
TRBJ2-3 NA TRBV6-6 many TGTGCCAGCAGTTCCCCCGGGACTGAACCAGATACGCAGTATTTT CASSSPGTEPDTQYF
TRBJ2-1 NA TRBV25-1 many TGTGCCAGCACCCGAAAGAGGGGAGAACCTGGAGATGAGCAGTTCTTC CASTRKRGEPGDEQFF
TRBJ2-2 NA TRBV20-1 many TGCAGTGCTAGAGAAGGGGATGTTACCGGGGAGCTGTTTTTT CSAREGDVTGELFF
TRBJ1-5 NA TRBV24-1 NA TGTGCCACCAGTGGGGGCGGAGGAAATCAGCCCCAGCATTTT CATSGGGGNQPQHF
TRBJ2-1 TRBD2 TRBV7-6 NA TGTGCCAGCAGCTCCTCTAGCGGGTTGGGGAATGAGCAGTTCTTC CASSSSSGLGNEQFF
TRBJ2-7 TRBD1 TRBV7-9 NA TGTGCCAGCAGCTTCCCGGGACAGACCTTCTACGAGCAGTACTTC CASSFPGQTFYEQYF
TRBJ2-5 TRBD2 TRBV29-1 many TGCAGCGTTGACACAGCGGGAGAGTCCGAGACCCAGTACTTC CSVDTAGESETQYF
TRBJ2-1 NA TRBV4-3 many TGCGCCAGCAGCCAAGCAGGGTTCATAAATGAGCAGTTCTTC CASSQAGFINEQFF
TRBJ1-5 TRBD1 TRBV20-1 many TGCAGTGCTTACCCCGGGACAGGGACTTTGCAGCCCCAGCATTTT CSAYPGTGTLQPQHF
TRBJ2-3 TRBD2 TRBV12-3/TRBV12-4 few TGTGCCAGCAGCCGCGGGACTAGCGGGAGCGGACCAACAGATACGCAGTATTTT CASSRGTSGSGPTDTQYF
TRBJ2-1 NA TRBV7-9 many TGTGCCAGCAGCGCCCCAGGACCTGAGCAGTTCTTC CASSAPGPEQFF
TRBJ2-1 NA TRBV12-3/TRBV12-4 many TGTGCCAGCAGTTTAGGAGTTGAGCAGTTCTTC CASSLGVEQFF
TRBJ2-7 TRBD1 TRBV9 few TGTGCCAGCAGCGTAGCCTGGGACGGACAGGGAAAGTACTCCTACGAGCAGTACTTC CASSVAWDGQGKYSYEQYF
TRBJ1-1 TRBD1 TRBV12-3/TRBV12-4 few TGTGCCAGCAGACCCTCACAGGGGACTGAAGCTTTCTTT CASRPSQGTEAFF
TRBJ2-2 TRBD1 TRBV29-1 NA TGCAGCGGGGGGACAGGGACCGGGGAGCTGTTTTTT CSGGTGTGELFF
TRBJ1-1 NA TRBV7-3 few TGTGCCAGCAGCTTAACGGGAACGGGACTCACGAACACTGAAGCTTTCTTT CASSLTGTGLTNTEAFF
TRBJ1-5 NA TRBV4-3 few TGCGCCAGCAGCCAAGAGGTCCTCAGGGACGGGTTTCAGCCCCAGCATTTT CASSQEVLRDGFQPQHF
TRBJ2-1 TRBD2 TRBV13 NA TGTGCCAGCAGCTTCGGACTAGCGGCTAATGAGCAGTTCTTC CASSFGLAANEQFF